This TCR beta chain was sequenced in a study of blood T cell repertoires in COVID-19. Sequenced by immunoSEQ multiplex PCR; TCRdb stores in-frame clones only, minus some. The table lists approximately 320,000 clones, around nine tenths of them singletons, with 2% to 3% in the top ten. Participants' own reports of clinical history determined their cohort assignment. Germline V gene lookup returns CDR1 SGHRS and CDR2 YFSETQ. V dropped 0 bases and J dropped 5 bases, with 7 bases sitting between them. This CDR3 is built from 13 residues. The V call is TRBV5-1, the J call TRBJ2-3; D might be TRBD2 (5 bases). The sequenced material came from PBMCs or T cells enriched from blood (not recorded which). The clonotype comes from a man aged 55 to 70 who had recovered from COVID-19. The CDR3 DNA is TGCGCCAGCAGCTTGGGAGGGAAAGATACGCAGTATTTT. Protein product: CASSLGGKDTQYF.